This T cell receptor (beta chain) was sequenced for a study of T-cell memory formation after mild COVID-19. The overall study: In these data, TCR clusters were largely donor specific.

The CDR3 is 16 amino acids. The J segment lost 7 bases and the V segment lost 0 bases, leaving 10 bases of the junction unmatched. Germline V gene sequence: CDR1 SGHTA, CDR2 FQGNSA. TCRdb re-called the 5' RACE reads through MiXCR, storing one row per CDR3 protein. There are under 400,000 distinct CDR3 sequences in the sample; 25% to 30% occur only once, and around an eighth lies in the top ten. This TCR derives from an adult woman who had mild COVID-19 (a few samples of this study predate the infection). Cell type and time point are not known. The chain employs TRBV7-2 and TRBJ1-2, with 8 bases lining up with TRBD1. The material sequenced was PBMCs or a T cell subset sorted from them (not recorded which). The CDR3 loop is CASSLAHQGARGGYTF. The CDR3, as DNA: TGTGCCAGCAGCTTAGCGCATCAGGGGGCGCGTGGTGGCTACACCTTC.